What follows are 3 T cell receptor beta chains derived from one specimen sequenced in a study of graft-versus-host responses after intestinal transplantation. Sequencing was performed with immunoSEQ multiplex PCR; in TCRdb, only in-frame clones are kept and a portion is missing. The sample yields around 15,000 clones, almost 70% seen once. Graft samples were processed, releasing intraepithelial and lamina propria lymphocytes. Sequencing used ileum tissue, obtained around 770 days after intestinal transplantation. The receptors originated from a human patient who received an intestinal transplant, so some T cells may come from the graft donor.

The chain couples TRBV19 to TRBJ2-3; 7 bases map to TRBD1. V shed 10 bases, J shed 2 bases, and the junction held 9 bases outside the gene matches. The CDR3 has 14 residues. Germline loops: CDR1 LNHDA, CDR2 SQIVND (reference sequence). CDR3 sequence (DNA): TGTGCCACCACGGACAGGACTTCCACAGATACGCAGTATTTT. This encodes CATTDRTSTDTQYF.

The CDR3, as DNA: TGTGCCAGCAGCCTCCTACTAGCGGGAGGCCCCGGGGAGCTGTTTTTT. This gives the protein CASSLLLAGGPGELFF. The chain is built from TRBV28 and TRBJ2-2, with 12 bases matching TRBD2. CDR3 length: 16 residues. Germline values: CDR1 MDHEN, CDR2 SYDVKM. The trim removed 6 bases at V and 6 bases at J, leaving 8 bases unmatched.

V is TRBV19 and J is TRBJ1-1; no firm D call. The germline CDR1 and CDR2 sequences are LNHDA and SQIVND (reference sequence). The V end was cut by 3 bases, the J end by 1 base, with 6 bases between. The CDR3 covers 13 residues. CDR3 sequence: CASSITENTEAFF. The CDR3 DNA reads TGTGCCAGTAGTATCACCGAGAACACTGAAGCTTTCTTT.